This T cell receptor (beta chain) stems from a study of T cells in Graves' hyperthyroidism and ophthalmopathy. Those patients with uncontrolled infection, other autoimmune disease, pregnancy or lactation were excluded. PBMCs stemmed from around 10 ml fresh peripheral blood. Study results and caveats: Most clonotypes expanded in thyroid above 0.001 were likewise present in blood.

TCR beta CDR3 sequences were amplified from RNA transcripts. Primed by the HTBI set, a first-round RT-PCR was run on the TCR CDR3. TCRdb called the multiplex PCR reads again in MiXCR, with one record for every CDR3 protein. The table lists some 650,000 distinct CDR3 sequences, more than 15% of them singletons. For this clonotype: Its antigen is currently unknown.

This CDR3 spans 15 amino acids. In germline, CDR1 is SGHAT, CDR2 FQNNGV. With V trimmed by 0 bases and J by 2 bases, 4 bases remained unmatched. The V and J genes are TRBV11-2 and TRBJ2-7; 7 nucleotides align to TRBD2. The sequence came from a woman between 40 and 50 years old with Graves' ophthalmopathy. The sequencing sample was made of blood. Here the CDR3 reads CASSLDLAGTYEQYF. CDR3 bases: TGTGCCAGCAGCTTAGATTTAGCGGGCACCTACGAGCAGTACTTC.